This T cell receptor beta chain was retrieved from a study of human T cells and chemical hapten exposure. Germline CDR1 is MDHEN and CDR2 is SYDVKM. Trimming removed 7 bases at V and 9 bases at J, with 25 bases between. CDR3 length equals 15 residues. The table lists this clonotype with many counts. What it recognizes is unknown. Study-level results: There was a positive correlation between PT1 expanded TCR counts and patch test score.

Indicated time point: patch test 1, 2 weeks after DPC sensitization. The treatment: therapeutic diphenylcyclopropenone sensitization with weekly scalp DPC. Each patch test followed a blood draw. TCRdb re-called the RACE reads with MiXCR, one entry per CDR3 protein. The repertoire holds nearly 80,000 distinct CDR3 sequences, with about 9.4% as singletons. This clonotype originated in a woman between 45 and 60 years old with alopecia areata. Some clones in this sample may be carry-over from other donors' samples. The input for sequencing was whole blood, taken in connection with sensitization to the hapten diphenylcyclopropenone (DPC). The V call is TRBV28, the J call TRBJ2-7, with a weak D call TRBD1 (5 bases). The CDR3: CASTPLGNRLTGQYF. CDR3 DNA: TGTGCCAGCACCCCACTGGGAAACCGCCTAACAGGGCAGTACTTC.